The 17 T cell receptor beta chains below all came from one sample that was sequenced in a study of Graves' ophthalmopathy and Graves' hyperthyroidism. RNA transcripts served as template for amplifying TCR beta CDR3 sequences. In the first round, RT-PCR was carried out with HTBI primers, and a multiplex PCR formed the second round. TCRdb reanalysed the multiplex PCR reads using MiXCR and keeps one entry per CDR3 protein. The sample has 600,000 to 700,000 distinct CDR3 sequences, about two fifths seen once. Sequencing input: peripheral blood. The receptors were sampled from an adult man with Graves' ophthalmopathy.

The genes are TRBV5-4 and TRBJ2-7; 8 nucleotides agree with TRBD1. This CDR3 has 15 residues. With V trimmed by 0 bases and J by 4 bases, 6 bases remained unmatched. Germline V CDR1 and CDR2: SGHNT, YYREEE (reference sequence). This CDR3 reads CASSLATGEKYEQYF. The CDR3 bases are TGTGCCAGCAGCTTGGCGACAGGGGAGAAATACGAGCAGTACTTC.

This chain connects TRBV29-1 to TRBJ2-6, with a weak D call TRBD2 (6 bases). From germline, CDR1 is SQVTM and CDR2 ANQGSEA. The CDR3 is 15 residues long. V dropped 3 bases and J dropped 0 bases, with 9 bases sitting between them. The CDR3, as DNA: TGCAGCGTTGAGGGGGGACGCTCTGGGGCCAACGTCCTGACTTTC. Protein product: CSVEGGRSGANVLTF.

The chain carries TRBV5-1 and TRBJ2-5, with a possible D match to TRBD1 (5 bases). Germline CDR1 is SGHRS and CDR2 is YFSETQ. The germline V and J ends were trimmed by 4 bases and 4 bases, with 11 bases remaining between them. The CDR3 is 13 residues long. CDR3 sequence reads: CASSADSPETQYF. DNA of the CDR3: TGCGCCAGCAGCGCCGACAGCCCAGAGACCCAGTACTTC.

The chain combines TRBV11-2 with TRBJ1-1; no clear D. The CDR3 is 13 amino acids. The germline V gene has CDR1 SGHAT and CDR2 FQNNGV. Trimming took 6 bases from V and 4 from J, leaving 12 bases between them. The CDR3: CASSTDPGTEAFF. DNA of the CDR3: TGTGCCAGCAGTACAGACCCGGGCACTGAAGCTTTCTTT.

There are many counts of this clonotype. The rearrangement uses TRBV4-2 and TRBJ2-7, with 10 bases that match TRBD1. Germline CDR1 LGHNA, CDR2 YNFKEQ. This CDR3 is 16 amino acids long. The V gene end was trimmed by 0 bases and the J gene end by 4 bases; junction bases not matched to a gene: 6. This CDR3 is CASSQEPGQGRYEQYF. As DNA, the CDR3 is TGTGCCAGCAGCCAAGAACCGGGACAGGGGCGTTACGAGCAGTACTTC.

There are many counts of this clonotype. The chain carries TRBV5-1 and TRBJ1-1, with D perhaps matching TRBD1 (5 bases). The germline CDR1 and CDR2 sequences are SGHRS and YFSETQ. Trimming left V 1 base short and J 1 base short, with 8 bases between. The CDR3 extends over 14 amino acids. CDR3: CASSLFGQNTEAFF. CDR3 DNA sequence: TGCGCCAGCAGCTTGTTCGGACAGAACACTGAAGCTTTCTTT.

The sample holds many counts of this clonotype. The chain recombines TRBV7-6 with TRBJ2-2; D call uncertain. The CDR3 covers 15 residues. Looked up from germline, CDR1 is SGHVS and CDR2 is FNYEAQ. Trimming pared 1 base from V and 1 base from J, leaving 7 bases between. The CDR3 DNA is TGTGCCAGCAGCTTAGTGCTACAGAACACCGGGGAGCTGTTTTTT. Its translation is CASSLVLQNTGELFF.

This clonotype has at least ten counts. V is TRBV29-1 and J is TRBJ2-5; 7 bases are shared with TRBD2. The CDR3 length is 15 residues. V was clipped by 5 bases and J by 5 bases; unmatched bases: 14. Per the germline V gene, CDR1 is SQVTM and CDR2 is ANQGSEA. This CDR3 reads CSVSPGGTLRETQYF. The CDR3 bases are TGCAGCGTTTCCCCGGGGGGAACTTTGCGGGAGACCCAGTACTTC.

This clonotype was observed a few times. This chain links TRBV11-2 with TRBJ1-3; D uncertain. CDR1 and CDR2 from the germline V gene are SGHAT and FQNNGV. The CDR3 runs 15 residues. With 5 bases removed from V and 4 bases from J, the gap between germline ends came to 15 bases. The DNA of the CDR3 is TGTGCCAGCAGCCTTGTCTGGAACAAAGGAAACACCATATATTTT. Residues: CASSLVWNKGNTIYF.

This clonotype was found many times. The V and J genes are TRBV7-2 and TRBJ2-5; a weak D match, TRBD2 (5 bases). The V end was cut by 5 bases, the J end by 7 bases, with 17 bases between. The CDR3 is 14 amino acids. Germline CDR1 and CDR2: SGHTA and FQGNSA. The CDR3 coding sequence is TGTGCCAGCAGCGAAGACCCCTCCCGGGGGACCCAGTACTTC. Protein product: CASSEDPSRGTQYF.

This clonotype has at least ten counts. V usage is TRBV14 and J usage is TRBJ1-6; the D gene is possibly TRBD1 (6 bases). Germline CDR1 is SGHDN and CDR2 is FVKESK. The CDR3 totals 14 residues. V gave up 1 base and J gave up 12 bases, with 13 bases separating them. This CDR3 reads CASSQGSGGRPLHF. The CDR3 DNA is TGTGCCAGCAGCCAAGGCTCCGGGGGCAGACCCCTCCACTTT.

In the case of this clonotype: Since a much larger clone is just one base distant, this may be a read error. The CDR3 loop reads CASSLRAGREELFF. As DNA, the CDR3 is TGCGCCAGCAGCTTGAGGGCAGGGCGTGAAGAACTGTTTTTT. The chain couples TRBV5-8 to TRBJ1-4, with D maybe TRBD1 (5 bases). The germline gives CDR1 SGHTS, CDR2 YDEGEE. The CDR3 has 14 residues. Full variable domain (remainder filled in from reference TRBV5-8 and TRBJ1-4): EAGVTQSPTHLIKTRGQQATLRCSPISGHTSVYWYQQALGLGLQFLLWYDEGEERNRGNFPPRFSGRQFPNYSSELNVNALELEDSALYLCASSLRAGREELFFGSGTQLSVL.

V usage is TRBV7-2 and J usage is TRBJ1-5; D is unresolved. CDR1 and CDR2 from the germline V gene are SGHTA and FQGNSA. The CDR3 length is 16 residues. Trimming cost V 1 base and J 1 base, with 11 bases left between them. Here the CDR3 DNA reads TGTGCCAGCAGCTTAGTTCGTACAGTCAGCAATCAGCCCCAGCATTTT. It yields the protein CASSLVRTVSNQPQHF.

Regarding this clonotype: Possible read error: a much larger clone is one base away. The chain uses TRBV5-1 and TRBJ2-5; 9 bases map to TRBD1. This CDR3 contains 15 residues. The germline V gene has CDR1 SGHRS and CDR2 YFSETQ. This chain's CDR3 is CASSLGGDREETRYF. The CDR3 bases are TGCGCCAGCAGCTTGGGTGGGGACAGGGAAGAGACCCGGTACTTC.

This clonotype was seen at least ten times. Here the CDR3 DNA reads TGTGCCAGCAGCGTAGTCCCGGTCGGGCGGCAAGAGACCCAGTACTTC. Translation gives CASSVVPVGRQETQYF. The chain joins TRBV9 to TRBJ2-5; D ambiguous. The CDR3 contains 16 residues. The germline V and J ends were trimmed by 0 bases and 2 bases, with 14 bases remaining between them. Germline CDR1 and CDR2: SGDLS and YYNGEE.

Points on this clonotype: A much larger clone lies a single base off, so this may be a read error. V gene TRBV7-3 combines with J gene TRBJ1-2; D uncertain. Trimming took off 11 bases at V and 5 bases at J, with 24 bases between the two ends. The germline V gene encodes CDR1 SGHTA and CDR2 FQGTGA. CDR3 length: 15 residues. In nucleotides, the CDR3 is TGTGCCTGTAGGACCCCGAAGGAGGGCCGGTATGGCTACACCTTC. Translated: CACRTPKEGRYGYTF.

This clonotype appeared many times. The chain links TRBV14 to TRBJ1-2; D is undetermined. Trimming removed 0 bases at V and 5 bases at J, with 10 bases between. Germline lookup yields CDR1 SGHDN and CDR2 FVKESK. The CDR3 contains 14 residues. CDR3 DNA sequence: TGTGCCAGCAGCCAAGATGCGGCGGGGTATGGCTACACCTTC. Protein: CASSQDAAGYGYTF.